Each of the 30 T cell receptor beta chains below was sequenced from the same sample in a study of early T cells in non-severe SARS-CoV-2 infection. One entry per CDR3 protein results from TCRdb running MiXCR on the 5' RACE reads. The sample records roughly 42,000 distinct CDR3 sequences, 9.5% to 15% being singletons. The sequencing sample was made of whole blood. Receptor source: an adult who was a healthcare worker with PCR-confirmed SARS-CoV-2 infection or an uninfected control (not recorded which).

The genes are TRBV9 and TRBJ2-1; 9 bases are a match to TRBD2. CDR3 size: 14 residues. The germline V gene has CDR1 SGDLS and CDR2 YYNGEE. V lost 0 bases to trimming and J lost 11 bases; unmatched junction nucleotides: 6. The CDR3 nucleotides read TGTGCCAGCAGCGTAGTCGGTAGCGGGGGTCAGCAGTTCTTC. Amino acids: CASSVVGSGGQQFF.

The chain combines TRBV3-1 with TRBJ2-7, with D uncertain. The CDR3 has 11 residues. V was clipped by 1 base and J by 5 bases, with 3 bases between them. Germline CDR1 and CDR2: LGHDT and YNNKEL (reference sequence). The CDR3 is CASSQGNEQYF. The CDR3 nucleotides are TGTGCCAGCAGCCAAGGGAACGAGCAGTACTTC.

This clonotype was observed many times. The J gene is TRBJ2-3, the V gene TRBV4-2; no firm D call. Germline loops: CDR1 LGHNA, CDR2 YNFKEQ. The CDR3 is made up of 15 amino acids. V gave up 0 bases and J gave up 2 bases, with 9 bases separating them. The CDR3 is CASSQDRRTTDTQYF. The CDR3 coding sequence is TGTGCCAGCAGCCAAGATCGTAGGACCACAGATACGCAGTATTTT.

Details on this clonotype: A much larger clone is a single base away; this may be a read error. The chain is built from TRBV3-1 and TRBJ2-5, with D unclear. Germline V gene data show CDR1 as LGHDT and CDR2 as YNNKEL (reference sequence). Deletions cut 1 base from V and 7 bases from J, with 16 bases between. The CDR3 has 15 residues. The CDR3 nucleotides are TGTGCCAGCAGCCAAGTTAAACAGCCCCTAGGGACCCAGTACTTC. Amino acid sequence: CASSQVKQPLGTQYF.

The table lists this clonotype with many counts. The J gene is TRBJ1-6, the V gene TRBV6-6; D remains ambiguous. CDR3 size: 13 residues. Trimming shortened V by 4 bases and J by 9 bases, and 10 bases separated the two germline ends. Germline assignment: CDR1 MNHNY and CDR2 SVGAGI (reference sequence). The CDR3 reads CASSSFDGSPLHF. The CDR3 nucleotides are TGTGCCAGCAGTTCCTTTGATGGTTCACCCCTCCACTTT.

For the CDR3, the DNA is TGTGCCAGCACCCCGATAGGGTACTCCTACGAGCAGTACTTC. It encodes CASTPIGYSYEQYF. V is TRBV7-2 and J is TRBJ2-7; D gene uncertain. V was trimmed by 7 bases and J by 0 bases, leaving 13 bases between them. Germline assignment: CDR1 SGHTA and CDR2 FQGNSA. The CDR3 runs 14 residues.

In its sample, this clonotype was seen a few times. The genes are TRBV25-1 and TRBJ2-5; D might be TRBD1 (5 bases). CDR3 length equals 13 residues. Germline V gene lookup returns CDR1 MGHDK and CDR2 SYGVNS. The germline V and J ends were trimmed by 4 bases and 9 bases, with 15 bases remaining between them. CDR3 nucleotide sequence: TGTGCCAGCAGTGCGTCAGGCCCAGGGTCCCAGTACTTC. Protein product: CASSASGPGSQYF.

This chain connects TRBV29-1 to TRBJ1-2, with D unresolved. Looked up from germline, CDR1 is SQVTM and CDR2 is ANQGSEA. The V gene lost 5 bases and the J gene lost 6 bases, with 13 bases spanning the gap. This CDR3 contains 12 residues. The CDR3: CSVSTTADGYTF. The CDR3 bases are TGCAGCGTTAGCACCACAGCGGATGGCTACACCTTC. The variable domain in full, completed from reference TRBV29-1 and TRBJ1-2, reads SAVISQKPSRDICQRGTSLTIQCQVDSQVTMMFWYRQQPGQSLTLIATANQGSEATYESGFVIDKFPISRPNLTFSTLTVSNMSPEDSSIYLCSVSTTADGYTFGSGTRLTVV.

At least ten counts were recorded for this clonotype. V gene TRBV12-3 or TRBV12-4 combines with J gene TRBJ1-1; 8 nucleotides match TRBD1. This CDR3 is built from 12 residues. Trimming at V came to 7 bases and at J to 10 bases, leaving 8 bases not matched to a gene. The CDR3 DNA sequence: TGTGCCAGCACTCATACAGGGGGTTTAGCTTTCTTT. It encodes CASTHTGGLAFF.

The table lists this clonotype with many counts. The V and J genes are TRBV28 and TRBJ2-4, with 8 bases fitting TRBD1. Germline trimming cut 2 bases from V and 9 bases from J; bases unmatched to any gene: 9. The germline CDR1 and CDR2 sequences are MDHEN and SYDVKM. The CDR3 has 15 residues. In DNA, the CDR3 is TGTGCCAGCAGTTTAACTATGACAGGGGTGGTCATTCAGTACTTC. As protein: CASSLTMTGVVIQYF.

The V gene is TRBV28, the J gene TRBJ2-1; D unresolved. The CDR3 extends over 13 amino acids. V was clipped by 3 bases and J by 5 bases, with 8 bases between them. CDR1 and CDR2 from the germline V gene are MDHEN and SYDVKM. Here the CDR3 reads CASSLASDNEQFF. CDR3 nucleotide sequence: TGTGCCAGCAGTTTGGCGTCAGACAATGAGCAGTTCTTC.

This clonotype was seen at least ten times. The chain uses TRBV5-4 and TRBJ2-7; D not certain. V lost 0 bases, J lost 6 bases, and 16 bases lay in between. This CDR3 spans 15 amino acids. CDR1 is SGHNT and CDR2 is YYREEE in the germline V gene (reference sequence). CDR3: CASSLGGWRHGEQYF. DNA for the CDR3: TGTGCCAGCAGCTTGGGTGGCTGGCGTCACGGCGAGCAGTACTTC.

This clonotype was detected a few times. The CDR3 nucleotides read TGTGCCAGCAGCGTCACGATCTATAATTCACCCCTCCACTTT. This translates into CASSVTIYNSPLHF. V and J are TRBV9 and TRBJ1-6; D not resolved. The CDR3 runs 14 residues. The V end lost 2 bases, the J end lost 3 bases, and 6 bases lay between the germline ends. CDR1 is SGDLS and CDR2 is YYNGEE in the germline V gene.

This clonotype was seen ten or more times. This chain connects TRBV7-2 to TRBJ2-5, with TRBD1 matching over 9 bases. Germline CDR1 and CDR2: SGHTA and FQGNSA. The length of the CDR3 is 16 residues. After removal of 4 bases from V and 4 bases from J, the junction contained 10 bases not matched to a gene. CDR3 DNA: TGTGCCAGCAGCTCACGGCCGGACAGGGGCGGAGAGACCCAGTACTTC. Translation: CASSSRPDRGGETQYF.

The table lists this clonotype with many counts. This chain uses TRBV20-1 with TRBJ2-5, with TRBD2 identical over 9 bases. The germline V gene has CDR1 DFQATT and CDR2 SNEGSKA (reference sequence). The V segment lost 3 bases and the J segment 2 bases; nucleotides outside the gene matches: 10. The CDR3 totals 16 residues. For the CDR3, the DNA is TGCAGTGCTAGCGTATTAGCGGGAGACCTTCAAGAGACCCAGTACTTC. Protein: CSASVLAGDLQETQYF.

This clonotype rates as large (0.1 to 1%). The chain couples TRBV6-5 to TRBJ1-3; D possibly corresponds to TRBD1 (5 bases). CDR1 is MNHEY, CDR2 SVGAGI, per germline. The V and J ends lost 2 bases and 2 bases respectively, with 10 bases between them. This CDR3 has 15 amino acids. In nucleotides, the CDR3 is TGTGCCAGCAGTTACGGCCTGGGGGCTGGAAACACCATATATTTT. This encodes CASSYGLGAGNTIYF.

This clonotype has only a few counts. The rearrangement links TRBV12-3 or TRBV12-4 to TRBJ1-1, with D possibly TRBD1 on 5 matching bases. This CDR3 comprises 14 residues. Deletions cut 8 bases from V and 1 base from J, with 14 bases between. The CDR3 loop reads CASFPGLQNTEAFF. CDR3 sequence (DNA): TGTGCCAGCTTTCCGGGACTACAGAACACTGAAGCTTTCTTT.

This clonotype was seen repeatedly, ten times or more. The V and J genes are TRBV28 and TRBJ2-5; D gene unclear. V was trimmed by 7 bases and J by 1 base, leaving 13 bases between them. Germline V CDR1 and CDR2: MDHEN, SYDVKM. The CDR3 has 14 amino acids. The CDR3 region is CASTPPGFQETQYF. CDR3 nucleotide sequence: TGTGCCAGCACCCCGCCAGGATTCCAAGAGACCCAGTACTTC.

This clonotype has a handful of counts. This sequence joins TRBV19 and TRBJ1-2; D may be TRBD1 (6 bases). V was shortened by 6 bases and J by 4 bases, with 12 bases between the two germline ends. CDR3 length equals 13 residues. Germline CDR1 is LNHDA and CDR2 is SQIVND (reference sequence). CDR3 residues: CASREGTSYGYTF. CDR3 nucleotides: TGTGCCAGTAGAGAAGGGACAAGCTATGGCTACACCTTC. The entire variable domain, with the rest obtained from reference TRBV19 and TRBJ1-2, is as follows: DGGITQSPKYLFRKEGQNVTLSCEQNLNHDAMYWYRQDPGQGLRLIYYSQIVNDFQKGDIAEGYSVSREKKESFPLTVTSAQKNPTAFYLCASREGTSYGYTFGSGTRLTVV.

This clonotype was seen a few times. V and J are TRBV5-4 and TRBJ2-1; D ambiguous. From germline, CDR1 is SGHNT and CDR2 YYREEE (reference sequence). The CDR3 extends over 11 amino acids. V was trimmed by 0 bases and J by 9 bases, leaving 4 bases between them. In DNA form, the CDR3 reads TGTGCCAGCAGCTTGGGCGTTGAGCAGTTCTTC. It encodes CASSLGVEQFF.

The V call is TRBV5-1, the J call TRBJ1-1; unclear D gene. Germline V gene data show CDR1 as SGHRS and CDR2 as YFSETQ. The CDR3 runs to 13 residues. V was shortened by 3 bases and J by 9 bases, with 15 bases between the two germline ends. The CDR3 DNA reads TGCGCCAGCAGCTCCCAAGTACCCATGCAAGCTTTCTTT. Translation: CASSSQVPMQAFF.

This clonotype was picked up many times. J is TRBJ2-1 and V is TRBV4-1, with D uncertain. Germline assignment: CDR1 MGHRA and CDR2 YSYEKL. Trimming pared 0 bases from V and 7 bases from J, leaving 10 bases between. The CDR3 sequence is 14 residues long. The CDR3 DNA reads TGCGCCAGCAGCCAAGATCACGGCCGAAATGAGCAGTTCTTC. Amino acid sequence: CASSQDHGRNEQFF.

There are many counts of this clonotype. The rearrangement uses TRBV11-1 and TRBJ2-1, with 11 bases fitting TRBD1. V shed 5 bases, J shed 4 bases, and the junction held 4 bases outside the gene matches. Germline lookup yields CDR1 SGHAT and CDR2 FQDESV (reference sequence). This CDR3 has 15 residues. CDR3 coding DNA: TGTGCCAGCAGCACGGGACAGGGGGATTACAATGAGCAGTTCTTC. Translation: CASSTGQGDYNEQFF.

This clonotype was observed a handful of times. The chain employs TRBV7-2 and TRBJ2-7; D may be TRBD1 (5 bases). CDR3 length equals 13 residues. Between the trimmed V and J ends, which lost 3 bases and 7 bases, there was a span of 13 bases. CDR1 and CDR2 (germline): SGHTA, FQGNSA. Here the CDR3 DNA reads TGTGCCAGCAGCTTTAGGGGCGTTTGGGAGCAGTACTTC. Translated, it gives CASSFRGVWEQYF.

The gene calls are TRBV5-1 and TRBJ1-2, with D unclear. V lost 4 bases and J 1 base, leaving 11 bases between the germline ends. CDR3 length: 14 amino acids. Germline assignment: CDR1 SGHRS and CDR2 YFSETQ. The CDR3 coding sequence is TGCGCCAGCAGCCAGGAGAACCTTAACTATGGCTACACCTTC. This gives the protein CASSQENLNYGYTF.

This clonotype showed up many times. The J gene is TRBJ1-5, the V gene TRBV20-1; the D is unclear. Trimming cost V 2 bases and J 3 bases, with 11 bases left between them. The germline V gene encodes CDR1 DFQATT and CDR2 SNEGSKA (reference sequence). CDR3 length: 14 amino acids. In DNA form, the CDR3 reads TGCAGTGCTAGATATGGGGATTTCAATCAGCCCCAGCATTTT. Amino acids: CSARYGDFNQPQHF.

The gene calls are TRBV3-1 and TRBJ2-3; D remains unclear. This CDR3 comprises 18 residues. Germline V gene lookup returns CDR1 LGHDT and CDR2 YNNKEL (reference sequence). The V end lost 0 bases, the J end lost 1 base, and 17 bases lay between the germline ends. The CDR3 sequence: CASSQDRYFLYGTDTQYF. The CDR3 bases are TGTGCCAGCAGCCAAGATAGGTATTTTCTATACGGCACAGATACGCAGTATTTT.

The chain carries TRBV24-1 and TRBJ2-7; D is uncertain. The V and J ends lost 2 bases and 1 base respectively, with 2 bases between them. The CDR3 has 12 amino acids. Germline V gene data show CDR1 as KGHDR and CDR2 as SFDVKD. CDR3: CATSDSSYEQYF. CDR3 bases: TGTGCCACCAGTGATTCTTCCTACGAGCAGTACTTC.

This clonotype has just a few counts. V gene TRBV13 combines with J gene TRBJ2-1; 7 nucleotides line up with TRBD1. The CDR3 totals 15 residues. Germline trimming cut 0 bases from V and 8 bases from J; bases unmatched to any gene: 7. Per the germline V gene, CDR1 is PRHDT and CDR2 is FYEKMQ (reference sequence). The CDR3 protein is CASSLGRQGHYEQFF. CDR3 sequence (DNA): TGTGCCAGCAGCTTAGGCAGACAGGGTCATTATGAGCAGTTCTTC.

The V call is TRBV5-1, the J call TRBJ2-2, with 7 bases that match TRBD1. CDR1 SGHRS and CDR2 YFSETQ come from the germline V gene. Trimming cost V 4 bases and J 4 bases; bases outside gene matches: 4. CDR3 length: 14 residues. For the CDR3, the DNA is TGCGCCAGCAGCGTGACAGGGCGCACCGGGGAGCTGTTTTTT. Encoded protein: CASSVTGRTGELFF.